Shown below are 17 T cell receptor beta chains from a single sample sequenced in a study of identical twins. Using its own MiXCR run on the 5' RACE reads, TCRdb lists one record per CDR3 protein. Found here are 550,000 to 700,000 distinct CDR3 sequences, approximately 21% of them singletons; the top ten hold approximately 4.3%. Separately, the same data were catalogued under a study of T cells expressing NK-cell markers.

The sequencing sample was made of PBMCs. The receptors shown here come from a young woman in good health.

This clonotype was recorded a few times. The chain joins TRBV9 to TRBJ2-1; 10 nucleotides agree with TRBD2. V was clipped by 7 bases and J by 5 bases; unmatched bases: 3. Germline V gene data show CDR1 as SGDLS and CDR2 as YYNGEE. CDR3 length: 13 amino acids. CDR3 loop: CASGLAGDNEQFF. Written as DNA, the CDR3 is TGTGCCAGCGGGCTAGCGGGGGACAATGAGCAGTTCTTC.

J is TRBJ2-1 and V is TRBV20-1, with D uncertain. The CDR3 consists of 12 residues. Germline V lookup: CDR1 DFQATT, CDR2 SNEGSKA (reference sequence). The DNA for the CDR3 is TGCAGAGCTGGCCCTGGCTACAATGAGCAGTTCTTC. This translates into CRAGPGYNEQFF.

This rearrangement joins TRBV4-1 to TRBJ2-3; no firm D call. Germline V gives CDR1 MGHRA, CDR2 YSYEKL. CDR3 length equals 17 residues. Trimming took 4 bases from V and 0 from J, leaving 17 bases between them. For the CDR3, the DNA is TGCGCCAGCAGCCCGACCTACGGCGACATCAGCACAGATACGCAGTATTTT. Translating gives CASSPTYGDISTDTQYF.

This clonotype has a handful of counts. This chain uses TRBV20-1 with TRBJ2-3, with D tentatively TRBD2 (6 bases). The CDR3 totals 12 residues. Per germline, CDR1 DFQATT and CDR2 SNEGSKA (reference sequence). V lost 6 bases and J lost 6, with 13 bases in between. The CDR3 here is CSATPGVDTQYF. For the CDR3, the DNA is TGCAGTGCCACTCCGGGAGTGGATACGCAGTATTTT.

This chain connects TRBV9 to TRBJ2-3; D possibly uses TRBD1 or TRBD2 (5 bases each). This CDR3 is 14 amino acids long. Trimming removed 3 bases at V and 4 bases at J, with 12 bases between. From germline, CDR1 is SGDLS and CDR2 YYNGEE. The CDR3 sequence: CASSDSRGADTQYF. Here the CDR3 DNA reads TGTGCCAGCAGCGATAGCCGAGGGGCAGATACGCAGTATTTT.

This sequence joins TRBV20-1 and TRBJ2-5; 9 bases agree with TRBD2. Trimming removed 2 bases from V and 5 bases from J; junction bases left unmatched: 6. The CDR3 contains 14 residues. CDR1 is DFQATT and CDR2 is SNEGSKA in the germline V gene (reference sequence). The CDR3 is CSARPSGISETQYF. CDR3 nucleotide sequence: TGCAGTGCTAGACCTAGCGGGATTTCCGAGACCCAGTACTTC.

This clonotype was detected only a few times. V and J are TRBV5-1 and TRBJ2-1; unclear D gene. V gave up 4 bases and J gave up 5 bases, with 13 bases separating them. Germline values: CDR1 SGHRS, CDR2 YFSETQ. This CDR3 spans 14 amino acids. CDR3 sequence reads: CASSREFQDNEQFF. The CDR3 region has the DNA TGCGCCAGCAGCCGCGAGTTCCAGGACAATGAGCAGTTCTTC.

This clonotype was seen more than once but under ten times. The chain joins TRBV10-3 to TRBJ2-7; D unclear. The V and J ends lost 10 bases and 1 base respectively, with 14 bases between them. Looked up from germline, CDR1 is ENHRY and CDR2 is SYGVKD. The CDR3 length is 13 residues. CDR3 sequence reads: CATSGGQSYEQYF. The CDR3 DNA reads TGTGCCACGTCAGGCGGCCAGTCCTACGAGCAGTACTTC.

This chain joins TRBV25-1 and TRBJ2-7; 8 bases line up with TRBD2. CDR1 and CDR2 from the germline V gene are MGHDK and SYGVNS. With 1 base clipped from V and 0 bases from J, the junction kept 5 bases outside the gene matches. The CDR3 length is 16 residues. The CDR3 DNA is TGTGCCAGCAGTGAATTAACTAGCGGTAGCTCCTACGAGCAGTACTTC. Its protein product is CASSELTSGSSYEQYF.

The chain links TRBV4-2 to TRBJ2-3; TRBD2 aligns across 11 bases. Germline CDR1 is LGHNA and CDR2 is YNFKEQ. V shed 0 bases and J 3 bases; nucleotides not matched to a gene: 2. CDR3 length: 16 amino acids. CDR3 in amino acids: CASSQESSGGTDTQYF. Written as DNA, the CDR3 is TGTGCCAGCAGCCAAGAATCTAGCGGGGGGACAGATACGCAGTATTTT.

This clonotype was seen more than once but under ten times. The chain couples TRBV20-1 to TRBJ2-3, with 13 bases lining up with TRBD2. The CDR3 contains 13 residues. The V and J ends lost 6 bases and 5 bases, in that order; junction bases with no gene match: 2. Germline CDR1 reads DFQATT; CDR2 reads SNEGSKA (reference sequence). The CDR3 coding sequence is TGCAGTGCCGGACTAGCGGGGGTAGATACGCAGTATTTT. It encodes CSAGLAGVDTQYF.

The chain has TRBV7-2 and TRBJ2-3; TRBD2 matches at 11 bases. With 7 bases clipped from V and 5 bases from J, the junction kept 11 bases outside the gene matches. Germline-derived CDR1 and CDR2 are SGHTA and FQGNSA. The CDR3 length is 16 residues. The CDR3 is CASTILAGGQIDTQYF. The CDR3 bases are TGTGCCAGCACCATCTTAGCGGGAGGGCAGATAGATACGCAGTATTTT.

V is TRBV2 and J is TRBJ2-7, with TRBD1 as a possible D gene (6 bases). Germline loops: CDR1 SNHLY, CDR2 FYNNEI. The CDR3 is 14 residues long. V gave up 4 bases and J gave up 5 bases, with 15 bases separating them. CDR3 loop: CASSVTRDTHEQYF. The CDR3 DNA reads as TGTGCCAGCAGTGTTACCCGGGACACCCACGAGCAGTACTTC.

This clonotype occurred a few times. The V call is TRBV12-3 or TRBV12-4, the J call TRBJ1-5; D gene unclear. The CDR3 runs to 13 residues. V was cut by 2 bases and J by 5 bases, with 7 bases left in between. CDR3 in DNA: TGTGCCAGCAGTTTACAGGAGGATCAGCCCCAGCATTTT. Protein product: CASSLQEDQPQHF.

This chain joins TRBV12-3 or TRBV12-4 and TRBJ1-6; D not resolved. Trimming left V 5 bases short and J 4 bases short, with 9 bases between. This CDR3 has 14 residues. In DNA form, the CDR3 reads TGTGCCAGCAGTCCAGTTCTTTATAATTCACCCCTCCACTTT. It codes for CASSPVLYNSPLHF.

This rearrangement joins TRBV15 to TRBJ2-3; D possibly uses TRBD1 or TRBD2 (5 bases each). CDR3 length: 14 amino acids. Germline values: CDR1 LNHNV, CDR2 YYDKDF (reference sequence). V was cut by 5 bases and J by 1 base, with 10 bases left in between. The CDR3 loop is CATSRRDGTDTQYF. CDR3 DNA sequence: TGTGCCACCAGCCGTCGGGACGGCACAGATACGCAGTATTTT.

In nucleotides, the CDR3 is TGTGCCAGCCGTGGAGGGACACCAGAGACCCAGTACTTC. It is translated as CASRGGTPETQYF. The V and J genes are TRBV12-3 or TRBV12-4 and TRBJ2-5; perhaps D is TRBD1 or TRBD2 (6 bases each). Deletions cut 8 bases from V and 4 bases from J, with 14 bases between. CDR3 size: 13 residues.